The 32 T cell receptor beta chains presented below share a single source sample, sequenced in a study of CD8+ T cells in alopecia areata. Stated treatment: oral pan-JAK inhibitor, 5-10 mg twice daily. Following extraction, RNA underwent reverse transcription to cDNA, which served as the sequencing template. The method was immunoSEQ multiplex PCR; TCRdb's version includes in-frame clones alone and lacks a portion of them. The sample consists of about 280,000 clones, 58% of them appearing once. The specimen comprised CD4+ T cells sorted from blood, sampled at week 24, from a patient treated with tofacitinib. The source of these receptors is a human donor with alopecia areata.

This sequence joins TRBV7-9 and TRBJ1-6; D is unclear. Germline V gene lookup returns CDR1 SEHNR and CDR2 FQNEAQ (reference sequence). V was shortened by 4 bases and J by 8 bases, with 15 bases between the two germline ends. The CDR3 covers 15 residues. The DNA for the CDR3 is TGTGCCAGCAGCTCCCGGGCAGGCGCCGATTCACCCCTCCACTTT. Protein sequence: CASSSRAGADSPLHF.

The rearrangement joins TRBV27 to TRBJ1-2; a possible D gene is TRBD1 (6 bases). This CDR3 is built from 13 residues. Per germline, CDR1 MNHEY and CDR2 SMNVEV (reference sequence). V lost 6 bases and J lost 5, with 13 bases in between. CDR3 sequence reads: CASRGGNQYGYTF. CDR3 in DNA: TGTGCCAGCAGAGGGGGAAACCAGTATGGCTACACCTTC.

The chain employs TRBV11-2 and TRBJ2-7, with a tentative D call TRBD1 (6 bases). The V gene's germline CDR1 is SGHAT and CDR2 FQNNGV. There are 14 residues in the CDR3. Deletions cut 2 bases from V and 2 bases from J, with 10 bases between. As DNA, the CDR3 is TGTGCCAGCAGCTTAAACAGGGCGACCTACGAGCAGTACTTC. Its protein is CASSLNRATYEQYF.

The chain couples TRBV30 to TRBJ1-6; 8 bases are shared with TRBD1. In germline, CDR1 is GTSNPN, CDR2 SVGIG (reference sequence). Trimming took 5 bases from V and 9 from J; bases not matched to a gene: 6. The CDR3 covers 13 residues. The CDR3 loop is CAWGTGMISPLHF. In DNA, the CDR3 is TGTGCCTGGGGGACAGGTATGATTTCACCCCTCCACTTT.

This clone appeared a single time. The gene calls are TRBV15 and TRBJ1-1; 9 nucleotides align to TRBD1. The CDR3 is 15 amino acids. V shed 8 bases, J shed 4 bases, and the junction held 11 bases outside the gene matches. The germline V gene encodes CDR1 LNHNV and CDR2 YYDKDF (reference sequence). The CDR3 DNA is TGTGCCACCGGGCGCTTGACAGGGGGAGGCACTGAAGCTTTCTTT. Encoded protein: CATGRLTGGGTEAFF.

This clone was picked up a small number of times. The CDR3 DNA reads as TGTGCCAGCAGCCGGGACTTTACGGAGACCCAGTACTTC. The encoded protein is CASSRDFTETQYF. This sequence joins TRBV2 and TRBJ2-5; possibly TRBD2 for D (6 bases). The CDR3 loop spans 13 amino acids. Trimming removed 6 bases from V and 5 bases from J, with 13 bases in between. CDR1 SNHLY and CDR2 FYNNEI come from the germline V gene.

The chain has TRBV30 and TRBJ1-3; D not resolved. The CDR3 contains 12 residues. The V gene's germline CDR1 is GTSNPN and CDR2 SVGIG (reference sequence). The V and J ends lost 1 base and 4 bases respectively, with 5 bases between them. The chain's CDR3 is CAWSAGGNTIYF. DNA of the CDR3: TGTGCCTGGAGTGCCGGCGGAAACACCATATATTTT.

Here the CDR3 reads CASSTPGATNEKLFF. The CDR3, as DNA: TGTGCCAGTAGTACACCAGGGGCAACTAATGAAAAACTGTTTTTT. The chain uses TRBV19 and TRBJ1-4; the D gene is possibly TRBD1 (6 bases). This CDR3 is 15 amino acids long. Trimming pared 4 bases from V and 0 bases from J, leaving 9 bases between. CDR1 LNHDA and CDR2 SQIVND come from the germline V gene (reference sequence).

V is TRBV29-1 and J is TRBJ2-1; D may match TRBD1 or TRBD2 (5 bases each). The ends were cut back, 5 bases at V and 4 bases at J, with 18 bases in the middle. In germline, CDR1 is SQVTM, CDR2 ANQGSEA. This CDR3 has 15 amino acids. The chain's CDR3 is CSVRSGGMQYNEQFF. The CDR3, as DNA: TGCAGCGTTCGGTCTGGGGGTATGCAATACAATGAGCAGTTCTTC.

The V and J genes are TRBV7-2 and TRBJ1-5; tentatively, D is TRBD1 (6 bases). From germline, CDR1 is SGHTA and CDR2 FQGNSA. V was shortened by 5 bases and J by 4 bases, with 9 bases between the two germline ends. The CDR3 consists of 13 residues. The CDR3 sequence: CASSLTGNQPQHF. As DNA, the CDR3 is TGTGCCAGCAGCCTCACAGGGAATCAGCCCCAGCATTTT.

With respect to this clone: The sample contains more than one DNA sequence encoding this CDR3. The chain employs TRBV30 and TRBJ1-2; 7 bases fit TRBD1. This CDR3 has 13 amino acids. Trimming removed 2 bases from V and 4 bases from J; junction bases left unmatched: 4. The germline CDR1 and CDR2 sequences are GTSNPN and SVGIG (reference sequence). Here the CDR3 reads CAWSPTGTYGYTF. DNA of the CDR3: TGTGCCTGGAGTCCGACAGGGACCTATGGCTACACCTTC.

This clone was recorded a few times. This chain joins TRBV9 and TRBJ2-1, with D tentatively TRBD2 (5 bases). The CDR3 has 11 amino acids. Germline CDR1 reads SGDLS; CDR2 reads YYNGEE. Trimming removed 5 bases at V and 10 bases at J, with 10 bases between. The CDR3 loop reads CASRPREEQFF. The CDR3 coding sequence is TGTGCCAGCAGACCGAGGGAAGAGCAGTTCTTC.

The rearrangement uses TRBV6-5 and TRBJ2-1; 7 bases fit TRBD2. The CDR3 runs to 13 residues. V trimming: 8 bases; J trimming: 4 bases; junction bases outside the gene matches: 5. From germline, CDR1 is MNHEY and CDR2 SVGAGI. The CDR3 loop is CASAGRGYNEQFF. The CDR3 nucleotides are TGTGCCAGCGCGGGGCGGGGGTACAATGAGCAGTTCTTC.

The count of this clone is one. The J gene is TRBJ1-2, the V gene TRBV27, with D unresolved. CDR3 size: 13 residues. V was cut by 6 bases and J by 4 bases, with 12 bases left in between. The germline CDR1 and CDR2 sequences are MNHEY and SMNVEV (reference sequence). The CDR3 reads CASSPWAAYGYTF. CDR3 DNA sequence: TGTGCCAGCAGCCCATGGGCAGCCTATGGCTACACCTTC.

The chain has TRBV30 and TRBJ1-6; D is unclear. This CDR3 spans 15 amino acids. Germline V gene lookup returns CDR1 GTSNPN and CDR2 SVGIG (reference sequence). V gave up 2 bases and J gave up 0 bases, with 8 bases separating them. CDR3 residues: CAWSPASSYNSPLHF. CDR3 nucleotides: TGTGCCTGGAGTCCTGCGAGCTCCTATAATTCACCCCTCCACTTT.

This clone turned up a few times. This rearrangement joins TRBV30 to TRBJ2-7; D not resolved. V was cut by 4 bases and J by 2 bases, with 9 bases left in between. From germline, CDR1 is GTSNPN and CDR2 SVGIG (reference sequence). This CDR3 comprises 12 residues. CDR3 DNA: TGTGCCTGGAAGGCGAATACCTACGAGCAGTACTTC. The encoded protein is CAWKANTYEQYF.

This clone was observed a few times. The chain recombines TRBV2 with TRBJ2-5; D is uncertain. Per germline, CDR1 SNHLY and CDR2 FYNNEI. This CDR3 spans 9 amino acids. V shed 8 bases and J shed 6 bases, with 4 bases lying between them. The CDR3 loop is CASGQTQYF. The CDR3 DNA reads TGTGCCAGCGGGCAGACCCAGTACTTC.

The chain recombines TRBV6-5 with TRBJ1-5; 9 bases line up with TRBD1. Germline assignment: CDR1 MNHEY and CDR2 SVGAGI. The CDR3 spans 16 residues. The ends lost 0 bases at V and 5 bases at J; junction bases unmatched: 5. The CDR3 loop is CASSYSGTGRDQPQHF. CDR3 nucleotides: TGTGCCAGCAGTTACTCCGGGACAGGGCGTGATCAGCCCCAGCATTTT.

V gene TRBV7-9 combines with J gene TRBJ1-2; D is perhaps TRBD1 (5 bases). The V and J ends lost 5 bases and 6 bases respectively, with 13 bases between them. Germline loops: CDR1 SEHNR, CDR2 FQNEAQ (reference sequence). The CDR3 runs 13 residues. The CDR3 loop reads CASSIEQVNGYTF. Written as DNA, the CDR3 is TGTGCCAGCAGCATCGAACAGGTGAATGGCTACACCTTC.

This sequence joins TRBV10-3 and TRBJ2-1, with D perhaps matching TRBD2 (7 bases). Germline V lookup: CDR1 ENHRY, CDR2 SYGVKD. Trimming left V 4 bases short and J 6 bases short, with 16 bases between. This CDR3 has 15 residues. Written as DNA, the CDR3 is TGTGCCATCAGTGGACGGGGGGCCCCGGGCAATGAGCAGTTCTTC. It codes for CAISGRGAPGNEQFF.

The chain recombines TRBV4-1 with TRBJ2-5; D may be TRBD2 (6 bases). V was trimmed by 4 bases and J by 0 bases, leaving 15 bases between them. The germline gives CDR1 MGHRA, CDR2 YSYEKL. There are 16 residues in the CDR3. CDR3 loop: CASSPSSGRYQETQYF. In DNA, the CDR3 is TGCGCCAGCAGCCCCTCAAGCGGGCGGTACCAAGAGACCCAGTACTTC.

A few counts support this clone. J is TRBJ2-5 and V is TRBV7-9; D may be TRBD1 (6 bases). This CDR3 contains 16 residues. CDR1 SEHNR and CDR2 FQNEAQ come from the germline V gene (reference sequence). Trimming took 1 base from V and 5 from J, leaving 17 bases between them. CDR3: CASSLVIRGGVETQYF. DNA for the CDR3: TGTGCCAGCAGCTTAGTTATCAGGGGCGGTGTGGAGACCCAGTACTTC.

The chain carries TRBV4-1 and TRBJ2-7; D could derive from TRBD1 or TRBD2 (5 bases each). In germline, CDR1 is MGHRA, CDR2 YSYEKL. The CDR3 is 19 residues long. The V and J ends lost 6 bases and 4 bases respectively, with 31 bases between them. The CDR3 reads CASSPPSRGSHPPSYEQYF. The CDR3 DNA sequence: TGCGCCAGCAGTCCCCCCAGTCGGGGCTCTCACCCGCCTTCTTACGAGCAGTACTTC.

The CDR3 here is CASRSRTGGNQPQHF. The CDR3, as DNA: TGTGCCAGCAGGAGTCGGACGGGAGGGAATCAGCCCCAGCATTTT. The V call is TRBV2, the J call TRBJ1-5, with D unresolved. Germline V CDR1 and CDR2: SNHLY, FYNNEI. The CDR3 sequence is 15 residues long. V was trimmed by 6 bases and J by 4 bases, leaving 16 bases between them. Variable domain in full (rest from reference TRBV2 and TRBJ1-5): EPEVTQTPSHQVTQMGQEVILRCVPISNHLYFYWYRQILGQKVEFLVSFYNNEISEKSEIFDDQFSVERPDGSNFTLKIRSTKLEDSAMYFCASRSRTGGNQPQHFGDGTRLSIL.

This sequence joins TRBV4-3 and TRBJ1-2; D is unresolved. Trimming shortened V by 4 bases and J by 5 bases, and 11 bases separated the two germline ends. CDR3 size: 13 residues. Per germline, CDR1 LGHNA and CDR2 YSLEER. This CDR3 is CASSRTVGYGYTF. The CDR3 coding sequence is TGCGCCAGCAGCCGAACGGTGGGGTATGGCTACACCTTC.

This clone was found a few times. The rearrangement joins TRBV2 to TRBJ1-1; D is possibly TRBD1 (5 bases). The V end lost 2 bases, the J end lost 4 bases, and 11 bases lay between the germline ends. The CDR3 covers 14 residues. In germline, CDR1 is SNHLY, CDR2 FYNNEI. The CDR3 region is CASSELGEATEAFF. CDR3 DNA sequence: TGTGCCAGCAGTGAATTAGGGGAGGCCACTGAAGCTTTCTTT.

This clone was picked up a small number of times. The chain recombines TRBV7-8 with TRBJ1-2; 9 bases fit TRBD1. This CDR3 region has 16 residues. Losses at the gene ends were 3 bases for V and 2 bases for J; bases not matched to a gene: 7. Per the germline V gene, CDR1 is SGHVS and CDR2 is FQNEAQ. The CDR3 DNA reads TGTGCCAGCAGCTTTACCGGGACAGGGACCAACTATGGCTACACCTTC. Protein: CASSFTGTGTNYGYTF.

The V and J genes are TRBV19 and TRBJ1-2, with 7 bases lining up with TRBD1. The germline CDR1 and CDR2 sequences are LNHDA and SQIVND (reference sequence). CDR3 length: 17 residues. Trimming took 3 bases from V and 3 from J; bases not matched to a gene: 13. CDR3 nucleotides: TGTGCCAGTAGTATCCCTCCACCGTCGACAGGGTACTATGGCTACACCTTC. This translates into CASSIPPPSTGYYGYTF.

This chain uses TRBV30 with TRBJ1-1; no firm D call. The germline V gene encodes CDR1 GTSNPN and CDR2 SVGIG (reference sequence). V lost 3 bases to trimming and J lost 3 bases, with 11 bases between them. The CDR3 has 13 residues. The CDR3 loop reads CAWRGSSDTEAFF. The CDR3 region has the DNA TGTGCCTGGAGGGGGAGCTCGGACACTGAAGCTTTCTTT.

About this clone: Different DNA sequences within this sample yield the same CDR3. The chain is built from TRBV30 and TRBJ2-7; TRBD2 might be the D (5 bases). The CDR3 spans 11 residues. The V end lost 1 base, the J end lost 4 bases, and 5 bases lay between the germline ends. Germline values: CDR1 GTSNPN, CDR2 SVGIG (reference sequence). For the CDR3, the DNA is TGTGCCTGGAGTGCGGGATACGAGCAGTACTTC. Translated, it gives CAWSAGYEQYF.

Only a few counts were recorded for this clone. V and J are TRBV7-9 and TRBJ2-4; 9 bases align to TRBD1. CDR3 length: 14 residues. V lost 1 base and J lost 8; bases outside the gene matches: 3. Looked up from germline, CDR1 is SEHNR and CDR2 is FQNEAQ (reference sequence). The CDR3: CASSLVGTGYIQYF. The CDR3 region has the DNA TGTGCCAGCAGCTTAGTTGGGACAGGGTACATTCAGTACTTC.

The CDR3 DNA follows: TGTGCCAGCAGCTTAGATGAACAGCCCACGAACACCTACACCTTC. Its translation is CASSLDEQPTNTYTF. This chain links TRBV7-2 with TRBJ1-2, with D unclear. CDR1 is SGHTA and CDR2 is FQGNSA in the germline V gene. V was trimmed by 1 base and J by 10 bases, leaving 19 bases between them. The CDR3 is 15 residues long.